This passage covers 22 T cell receptor beta chains from one sample sequenced in a study of OX40 agonist ivuxolimab in advanced cancers. Sequencing was performed with immunoSEQ multiplex PCR; in TCRdb, only in-frame clones are kept and a portion is missing. The sample contains about 20,000 clones, 75% to 80% of which appear only once. Sequences were derived from CD4+ or CD8+ T cells sorted from blood, sampled in a trial of the OX40 agonist ivuxolimab. All receptors come from an adult with an advanced solid tumor such as melanoma, head and neck, liver or kidney cancer.

This chain joins TRBV28 and TRBJ2-7; possible D gene TRBD1, 6 bases. V lost 5 bases to trimming and J lost 0 bases, with 14 bases between them. Germline CDR1 reads MDHEN; CDR2 reads SYDVKM. The CDR3 length is 15 residues. CDR3 region: CASSPWTAASYEQYF. The CDR3 nucleotides are TGTGCCAGCAGTCCATGGACAGCTGCCTCCTACGAGCAGTACTTC.

The chain has TRBV11-2 and TRBJ2-1; D might be TRBD1 (6 bases). The CDR3 loop spans 15 amino acids. V lost 4 bases to trimming and J lost 5 bases, with 15 bases between them. The germline CDR1 and CDR2 sequences are SGHAT and FQNNGV. The CDR3 protein is CASSSYTTGNNEQFF. CDR3 in DNA: TGTGCCAGCAGCTCCTATACGACAGGTAACAATGAGCAGTTCTTC.

The rearrangement links TRBV6-5 to TRBJ2-2; no reliable D call. V was clipped by 0 bases and J by 6 bases, with 5 bases between them. Germline assignment: CDR1 MNHEY and CDR2 SVGAGI. CDR3 size: 13 residues. The CDR3 spells CASSYSTPGELFF. The CDR3, as DNA: TGTGCCAGCAGTTACTCGACTCCCGGGGAGCTGTTTTTT.

The chain recombines TRBV6-5 with TRBJ1-1; D is uncertain. The germline V gene has CDR1 MNHEY and CDR2 SVGAGI. V gave up 10 bases and J gave up 5 bases, with 20 bases separating them. There are 14 residues in the CDR3. CDR3 loop: CATNGRAPGTEAFF. CDR3 nucleotides: TGTGCCACAAACGGGCGGGCTCCGGGGACTGAAGCTTTCTTT.

V is TRBV6-1 and J is TRBJ1-5, with TRBD1 matching over 7 bases. J lost 4 bases, V lost 7 bases, and 7 bases had no gene match. CDR1 is MNHNS, CDR2 SASEGT, per germline. The CDR3 is 14 residues long. The CDR3 DNA reads as TGTGCCAGCAAACAGGGGAGCAGGAATCAGCCCCAGCATTTT. Translating it yields CASKQGSRNQPQHF.

The chain carries TRBV9 and TRBJ2-5; 9 positions agree with TRBD1. Germline CDR1 reads SGDLS; CDR2 reads YYNGEE. The CDR3 extends over 16 amino acids. With V trimmed by 0 bases and J by 5 bases, 8 bases remained unmatched. This chain's CDR3 is CASSVVGTGMGETQYF. CDR3 bases: TGTGCCAGCAGCGTAGTAGGGACAGGGATGGGGGAGACCCAGTACTTC.

The V gene is TRBV5-1, the J gene TRBJ1-1; the match to TRBD1 covers 7 bases. Germline V gives CDR1 SGHRS, CDR2 YFSETQ. V lost 3 bases and J lost 0; bases outside the gene matches: 5. The CDR3 spans 15 residues. The CDR3 DNA sequence: TGCGCCAGCAGCTACAACCAGGGGGTGAACACTGAAGCTTTCTTT. Translation: CASSYNQGVNTEAFF. Full variable domain (missing parts from reference TRBV5-1 and TRBJ1-1): KAGVTQTPRYLIKTRGQQVTLSCSPISGHRSVSWYQQTPGQGLQFLFEYFSETQRNKGNFPGRFSGRQFSNSRSEMNVSTLELGDSALYLCASSYNQGVNTEAFFGQGTRLTVV.

Judged by abundance, this clone is hyperexpanded (1% or more). The chain is built from TRBV12-2 and TRBJ2-7; the listed D gene, TRBD1, was not tested against the DNA. TRBV12-2 is a pseudogene locus. This CDR3 is 15 amino acids long. The CDR3, as DNA: TGTGCAAGTCGCACCTACAGGGGGCAGTTCTACGAGCAGTACTTC. This sequence encodes CASRTYRGQFYEQYF.

The V and J genes are TRBV7-9 and TRBJ1-5, with D maybe TRBD1 (5 bases). Trimming removed 5 bases from V and 5 bases from J, with 13 bases in between. The CDR3 is made up of 14 amino acids. The germline V gene encodes CDR1 SEHNR and CDR2 FQNEAQ (reference sequence). The CDR3 sequence: CASSPRLGDQPQHF. The DNA for the CDR3 is TGTGCCAGCAGCCCACGACTGGGGGATCAGCCCCAGCATTTT. Full variable domain (missing parts from reference TRBV7-9 and TRBJ1-5): DTGVSQNPRHKITKRGQNVTFRCDPISEHNRLYWYRQTLGQGPEFLTYFQNEAQLEKSRLLSDRFSAERPKGSFSTLEIQRTEQGDSAMYLCASSPRLGDQPQHFGDGTRLSIL.

The chain employs TRBV10-1 and TRBJ1-1; TRBD1 agrees at 8 bases. Germline V gene sequence: CDR1 WNHNN, CDR2 SYGVQD (reference sequence). There are 14 residues in the CDR3. With 5 bases clipped from V and 5 bases from J, the junction kept 7 bases outside the gene matches. The CDR3 reads CASSRDRRGTEAFF. The CDR3 DNA follows: TGCGCCAGCAGTCGGGACAGGAGGGGGACTGAAGCTTTCTTT.

The chain links TRBV6-5 to TRBJ2-5, with 7 nucleotides matching TRBD1. The ends lost 8 bases at V and 4 bases at J; junction bases unmatched: 13. Germline lookup yields CDR1 MNHEY and CDR2 SVGAGI. The CDR3 length is 15 residues. In DNA form, the CDR3 reads TGTGCCAGCTTCCTACAGGGGCATCGTCGAGAGACCCAGTACTTC. Translated: CASFLQGHRRETQYF.

This clone was seen just once. The same CDR3 can be traced to other DNA sequences in this sample. The gene calls are TRBV19 and TRBJ1-5; the D is unclear. Trimming pared 3 bases from V and 1 base from J, leaving 4 bases between. Germline CDR1 and CDR2: LNHDA and SQIVND (reference sequence). The CDR3 length is 13 residues. The CDR3 loop reads CASSIPSNQPQHF. Written as DNA, the CDR3 is TGTGCCAGTAGTATCCCAAGCAATCAGCCCCAGCATTTT.

V and J are TRBV7-9 and TRBJ2-5, with D tentatively TRBD1 (6 bases). This CDR3 spans 15 amino acids. Trimming cost V 6 bases and J 5 bases, with 19 bases left between them. CDR1 and CDR2 (germline): SEHNR, FQNEAQ (reference sequence). In nucleotides, the CDR3 is TGTGCCAGCAGGACAACCAGGGGCCCAATGGAGACCCAGTACTTC. Protein product: CASRTTRGPMETQYF.

The rearrangement links TRBV4-1 to TRBJ1-3; tentatively, D is TRBD1 (5 bases). In germline, CDR1 is MGHRA, CDR2 YSYEKL. CDR3 length: 16 residues. Trimming removed 0 bases from V and 6 bases from J, with 15 bases in between. DNA of the CDR3: TGCGCCAGCAGCCAAGAACCGGCTTCTGGGACAAACACCATATATTTT. Protein: CASSQEPASGTNTIYF.

The chain employs TRBV9 and TRBJ1-3, with D tentatively TRBD1 (5 bases). This CDR3 comprises 16 residues. Looked up from germline, CDR1 is SGDLS and CDR2 is YYNGEE. V lost 0 bases, J lost 0 bases, and 10 bases lay in between. In DNA form, the CDR3 reads TGTGCCAGCAGCGTAGATAACAGGCACTCTGGAAACACCATATATTTT. This codes for CASSVDNRHSGNTIYF.

The gene calls are TRBV19 and TRBJ2-5, with TRBD2 identical over 10 bases. The CDR3 contains 16 residues. Trimming at V came to 6 bases and at J to 2 bases, leaving 9 bases not matched to a gene. Looked up from germline, CDR1 is LNHDA and CDR2 is SQIVND (reference sequence). DNA of the CDR3: TGTGCCAGTAGCTCCATAAGGACTAGCGGACAAGAGACCCAGTACTTC. This codes for CASSSIRTSGQETQYF.

This clone appeared a few times. The CDR3 here is CASSYPGFCTGVNTEAFF. CDR3 sequence (DNA): TGTGCCAGCAGTTATCCAGGGTTTTGTACAGGAGTCAACACTGAAGCTTTCTTT. J is TRBJ1-1 and V is TRBV6-9; D may be TRBD1 (5 bases). V lost 2 bases to trimming and J lost 2 bases, with 21 bases between them. The CDR3 consists of 18 residues. CDR1 and CDR2 (germline): MNHGY, SVAAGI.

The CDR3 region has the DNA TGTGCCAGCAGCAAATACTTGAGGGACAGGGGATTTGCTGAGCAGTTCTTC. Protein sequence: CASSKYLRDRGFAEQFF. V and J are TRBV7-2 and TRBJ2-1; TRBD1 matches 10 bases. Germline V gene data show CDR1 as SGHTA and CDR2 as FQGNSA. Germline trimming cut 5 bases from V and 9 bases from J; bases unmatched to any gene: 16. The CDR3 runs 17 residues.

The rearrangement links TRBV6-1 to TRBJ2-2; tentative D call: TRBD2 (5 bases). The germline gives CDR1 MNHNS, CDR2 SASEGT. This CDR3 is 12 amino acids long. Trimming stripped 8 bases from V and 4 bases from J, with 8 bases between. The CDR3 region has the DNA TGTGCCAGCGGACTTCTCACCGGGGAGCTGTTTTTT. It translates to CASGLLTGELFF.

The chain links TRBV6-5 to TRBJ1-6, with D perhaps TRBD1 (5 bases). The CDR3 is 15 amino acids. Trimming took off 6 bases at V and 0 bases at J, with 9 bases between the two ends. Per the germline V gene, CDR1 is MNHEY and CDR2 is SVGAGI. CDR3 sequence: CASRKTGSYNSPLHF. The DNA of the CDR3 is TGTGCCAGCAGGAAAACAGGCTCCTATAATTCACCCCTCCACTTT.

The V gene is TRBV7-2, the J gene TRBJ2-1; D may be TRBD1 or TRBD2 (5 bases each). Trimming cost V 0 bases and J 4 bases, with 10 bases left between them. This CDR3 has 15 amino acids. Germline CDR1 reads SGHTA; CDR2 reads FQGNSA. In nucleotides, the CDR3 is TGTGCCAGCAGCTTAGCCCCGGGGACGTACAATGAGCAGTTCTTC. It is translated as CASSLAPGTYNEQFF.

The J gene is TRBJ1-6, the V gene TRBV28; unclear D gene. In germline, CDR1 is MDHEN, CDR2 SYDVKM. V shed 8 bases and J shed 7 bases, with 9 bases lying between them. CDR3 length equals 12 residues. The CDR3 is CASGPWNSPLHF. CDR3 DNA sequence: TGTGCCAGCGGACCGTGGAATTCACCCCTCCACTTT.